The clone carrying this T cell receptor (beta chain) was counted a single time. What it binds is not known. These data come from a study of immune heterogeneity within non-small cell lung tumors. For the study at large: The tumor set comprised several squamous cell carcinomas and around ten non-squamous carcinomas (plus 1 not otherwise specified). Study outcomes and limitations: Tumor sites in a patient shared identical dominant CDR3 beta clonotypes and also carried site-unique high-frequency clones.

In germline, CDR1 is DFQATT, CDR2 SNEGSKA (reference sequence). The CDR3 has 15 residues. After removal of 6 bases from V and 6 bases from J, the junction contained 12 bases not matched to a gene. Bulk tumor genomic DNA (approximately 640 ng per sample) served as template. Biopsies, several per primary tumor and spaced far apart, were collected during surgery. Enrolled individuals presented with untreated, newly diagnosed non-small cell lung cancer and received curative surgery. Amplification of the TCR beta CDR3 was achieved through multiplex PCR with 32 V and 13 J primers. TCRdb analysed the multiplex PCR reads with MiXCR anew, one entry per CDR3 protein. The table has around 15,000 distinct CDR3 sequences, about 31% seen once.

V and J are TRBV20-1 and TRBJ2-7, with TRBD2 matching over 12 bases. Sequenced: lung tumor tissue. This receptor was identified in a woman in her 50s with non-small cell lung cancer. CDR3 sequence (DNA): TGCAGTGCCTCTAAGACTAGCGGGAGTCCGGGCGAGCAGTACTTC. This translates into CSASKTSGSPGEQYF.